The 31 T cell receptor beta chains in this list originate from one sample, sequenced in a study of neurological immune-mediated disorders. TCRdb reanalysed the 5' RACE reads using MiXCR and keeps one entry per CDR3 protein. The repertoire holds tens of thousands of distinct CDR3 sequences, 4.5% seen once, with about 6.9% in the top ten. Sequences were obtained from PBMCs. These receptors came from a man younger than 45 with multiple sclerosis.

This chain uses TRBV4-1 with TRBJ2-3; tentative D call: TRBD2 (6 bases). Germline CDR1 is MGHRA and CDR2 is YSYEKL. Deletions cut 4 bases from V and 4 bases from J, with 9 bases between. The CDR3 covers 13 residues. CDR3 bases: TGCGCCAGCAGCCCCACGGGGGCAGATACGCAGTATTTT. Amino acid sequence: CASSPTGADTQYF.

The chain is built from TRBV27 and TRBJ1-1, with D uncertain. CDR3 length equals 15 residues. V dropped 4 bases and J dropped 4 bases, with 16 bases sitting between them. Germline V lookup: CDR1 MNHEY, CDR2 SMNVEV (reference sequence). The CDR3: CASSSSLINPTEAFF. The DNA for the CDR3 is TGTGCCAGCAGTTCGTCCCTCATTAACCCCACTGAAGCTTTCTTT.

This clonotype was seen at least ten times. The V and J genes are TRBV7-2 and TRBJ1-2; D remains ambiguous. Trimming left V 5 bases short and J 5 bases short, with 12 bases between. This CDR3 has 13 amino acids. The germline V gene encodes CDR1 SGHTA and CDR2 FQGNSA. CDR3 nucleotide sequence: TGTGCCAGCAGCCCGAGCATTCAATATGGCTACACCTTC. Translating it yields CASSPSIQYGYTF.

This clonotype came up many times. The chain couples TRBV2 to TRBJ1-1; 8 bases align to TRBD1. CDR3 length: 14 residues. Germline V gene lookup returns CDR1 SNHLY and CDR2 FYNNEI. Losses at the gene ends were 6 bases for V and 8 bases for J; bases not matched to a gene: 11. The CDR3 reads CASRLVGQGAEAFF. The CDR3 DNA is TGTGCCAGCAGACTCGTAGGACAGGGCGCGGAAGCTTTCTTT.

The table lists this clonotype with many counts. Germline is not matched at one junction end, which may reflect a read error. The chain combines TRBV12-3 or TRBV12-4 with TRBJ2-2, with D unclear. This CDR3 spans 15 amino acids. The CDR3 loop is CASSGRLTNAGELFF. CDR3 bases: TGTGCCAGCAGCGGACGTCTGACGAACGCCGGGGAGCTGTTTTTT.

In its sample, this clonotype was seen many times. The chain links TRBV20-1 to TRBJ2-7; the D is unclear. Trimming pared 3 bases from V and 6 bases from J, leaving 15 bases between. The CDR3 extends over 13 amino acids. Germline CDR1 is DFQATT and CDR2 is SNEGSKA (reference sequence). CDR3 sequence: CSASKPERGEQYF. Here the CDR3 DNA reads TGCAGTGCTAGTAAGCCAGAAAGAGGCGAGCAGTACTTC.

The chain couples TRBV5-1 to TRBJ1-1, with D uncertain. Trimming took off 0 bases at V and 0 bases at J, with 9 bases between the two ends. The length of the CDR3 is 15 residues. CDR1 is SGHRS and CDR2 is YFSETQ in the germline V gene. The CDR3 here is CASSLGAGLNTEAFF. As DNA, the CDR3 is TGCGCCAGCAGCTTGGGGGCCGGCTTGAACACTGAAGCTTTCTTT.

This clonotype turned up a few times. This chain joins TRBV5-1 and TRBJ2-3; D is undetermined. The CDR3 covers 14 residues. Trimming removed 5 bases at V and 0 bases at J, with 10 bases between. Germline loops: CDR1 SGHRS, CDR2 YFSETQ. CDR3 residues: CASRPPYSTDTQYF. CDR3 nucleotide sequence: TGCGCCAGCAGGCCACCCTATAGCACAGATACGCAGTATTTT.

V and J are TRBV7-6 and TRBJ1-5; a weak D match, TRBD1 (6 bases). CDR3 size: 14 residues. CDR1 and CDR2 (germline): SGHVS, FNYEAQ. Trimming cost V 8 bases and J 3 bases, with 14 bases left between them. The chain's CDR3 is CASGGGGLNQPQHF. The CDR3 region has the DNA TGTGCCAGCGGTGGGGGGGGGCTCAATCAGCCCCAGCATTTT.

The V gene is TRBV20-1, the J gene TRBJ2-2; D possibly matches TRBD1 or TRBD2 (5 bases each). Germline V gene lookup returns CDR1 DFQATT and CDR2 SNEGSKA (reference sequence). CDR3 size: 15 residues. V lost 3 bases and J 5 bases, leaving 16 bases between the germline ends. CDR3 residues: CSASDPRGGTGELFF. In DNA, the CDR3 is TGCAGTGCTAGCGACCCGAGGGGCGGTACCGGGGAGCTGTTTTTT.

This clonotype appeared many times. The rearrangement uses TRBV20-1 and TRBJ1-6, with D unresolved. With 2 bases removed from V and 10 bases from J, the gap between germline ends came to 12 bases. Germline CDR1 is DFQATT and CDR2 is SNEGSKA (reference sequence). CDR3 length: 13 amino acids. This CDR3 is CSARSTRSSPLHF. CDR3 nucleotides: TGCAGTGCTAGATCCACTCGGAGCTCACCCCTCCACTTT.

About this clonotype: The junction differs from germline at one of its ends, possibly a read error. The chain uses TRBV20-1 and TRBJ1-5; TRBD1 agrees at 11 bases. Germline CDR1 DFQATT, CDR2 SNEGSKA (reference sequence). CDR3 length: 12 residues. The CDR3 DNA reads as TGCAGTACCGGGACAGGGGGTCGGCCCCAGAATTTT. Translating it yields CSTGTGGRPQNF.

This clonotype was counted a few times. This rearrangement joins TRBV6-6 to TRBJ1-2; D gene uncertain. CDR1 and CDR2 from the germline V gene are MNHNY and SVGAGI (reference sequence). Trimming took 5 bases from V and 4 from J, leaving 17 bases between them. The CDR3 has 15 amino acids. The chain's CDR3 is CASSAGPSAGYGYTF. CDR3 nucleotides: TGTGCCAGCAGTGCTGGTCCTTCGGCTGGCTATGGCTACACCTTC.

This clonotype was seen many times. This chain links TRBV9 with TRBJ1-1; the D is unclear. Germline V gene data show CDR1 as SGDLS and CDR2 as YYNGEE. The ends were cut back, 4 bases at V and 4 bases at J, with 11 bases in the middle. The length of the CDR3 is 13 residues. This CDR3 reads CASSPRPGTEAFF. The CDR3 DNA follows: TGTGCCAGCAGCCCCCGGCCAGGCACTGAAGCTTTCTTT.

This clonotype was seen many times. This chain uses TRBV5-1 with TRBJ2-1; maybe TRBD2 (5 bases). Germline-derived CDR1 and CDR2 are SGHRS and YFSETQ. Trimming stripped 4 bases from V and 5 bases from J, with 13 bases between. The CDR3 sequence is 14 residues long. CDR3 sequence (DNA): TGCGCCAGCAGCACCGGCCGGGGTCACAATGAGCAGTTCTTC. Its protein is CASSTGRGHNEQFF.

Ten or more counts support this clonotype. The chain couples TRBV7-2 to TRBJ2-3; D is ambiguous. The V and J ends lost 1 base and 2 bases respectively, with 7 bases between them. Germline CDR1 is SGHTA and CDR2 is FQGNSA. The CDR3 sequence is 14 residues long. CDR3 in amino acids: CASSLVGVTDTQYF. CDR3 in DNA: TGTGCCAGCAGCTTAGTAGGTGTCACAGATACGCAGTATTTT.

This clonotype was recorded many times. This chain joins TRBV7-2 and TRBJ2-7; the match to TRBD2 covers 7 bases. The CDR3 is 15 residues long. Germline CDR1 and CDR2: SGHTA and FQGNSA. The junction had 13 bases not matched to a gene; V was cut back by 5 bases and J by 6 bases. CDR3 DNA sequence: TGTGCCAGCAGCACTCAGGAGGGAGGGGACTTCGAGCAGTACTTC. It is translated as CASSTQEGGDFEQYF. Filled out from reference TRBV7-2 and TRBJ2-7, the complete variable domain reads GAGVSQSPSNKVTEKGKDVELRCDPISGHTALYWYRQSLGQGLEFLIYFQGNSAPDKSGLPSDRFSAERTGGSVSTLTIQRTQQEDSAVYLCASSTQEGGDFEQYFGPGTRLTVT.

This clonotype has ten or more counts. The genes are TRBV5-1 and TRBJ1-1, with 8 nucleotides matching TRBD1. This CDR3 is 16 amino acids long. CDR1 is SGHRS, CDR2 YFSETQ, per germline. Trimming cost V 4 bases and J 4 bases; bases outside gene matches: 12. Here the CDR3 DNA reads TGCGCCAGCAGCCTGCCCCGCCAGGGGGCTTTCACTGAAGCTTTCTTT. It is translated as CASSLPRQGAFTEAFF.

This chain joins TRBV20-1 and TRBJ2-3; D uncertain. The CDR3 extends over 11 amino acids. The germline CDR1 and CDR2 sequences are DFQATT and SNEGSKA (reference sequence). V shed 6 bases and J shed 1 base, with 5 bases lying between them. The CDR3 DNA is TGCAGTGCCAAGCGCACAGATACGCAGTATTTT. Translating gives CSAKRTDTQYF.

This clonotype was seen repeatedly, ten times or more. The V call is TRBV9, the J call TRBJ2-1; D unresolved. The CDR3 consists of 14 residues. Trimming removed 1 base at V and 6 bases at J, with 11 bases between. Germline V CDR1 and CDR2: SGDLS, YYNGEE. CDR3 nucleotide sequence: TGTGCCAGCAGCGTAACCTTAGTCGGCAATGAGCAGTTCTTC. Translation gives CASSVTLVGNEQFF.

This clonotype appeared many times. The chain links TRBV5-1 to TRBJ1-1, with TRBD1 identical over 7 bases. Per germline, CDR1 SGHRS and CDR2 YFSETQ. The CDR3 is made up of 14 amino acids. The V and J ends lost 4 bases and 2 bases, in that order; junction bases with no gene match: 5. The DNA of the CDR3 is TGCGCCAGCAGCCTAAGGGGGCTCAACACTGAAGCTTTCTTT. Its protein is CASSLRGLNTEAFF.

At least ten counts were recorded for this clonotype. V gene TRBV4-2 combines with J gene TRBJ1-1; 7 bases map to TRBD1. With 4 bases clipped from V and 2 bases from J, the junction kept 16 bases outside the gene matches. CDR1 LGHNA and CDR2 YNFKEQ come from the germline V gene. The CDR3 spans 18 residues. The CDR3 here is CASSPLVATGNKNTEAFF. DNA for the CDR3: TGTGCCAGCAGCCCCCTCGTCGCGACAGGGAACAAAAACACTGAAGCTTTCTTT.

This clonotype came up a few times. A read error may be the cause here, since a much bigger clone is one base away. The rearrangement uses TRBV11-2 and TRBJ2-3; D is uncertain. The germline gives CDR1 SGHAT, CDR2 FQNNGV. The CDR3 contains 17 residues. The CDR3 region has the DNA TGTGCCAGCAGCTTTAGAGGCCCCACTTCAAGAACAGAAACGCAGTATTTT. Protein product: CASSFRGPTSRTETQYF.

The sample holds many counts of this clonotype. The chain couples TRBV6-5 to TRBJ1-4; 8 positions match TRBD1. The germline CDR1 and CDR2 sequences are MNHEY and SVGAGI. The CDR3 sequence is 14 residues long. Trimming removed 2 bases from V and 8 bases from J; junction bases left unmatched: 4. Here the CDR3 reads CASSYTRGREKLFF. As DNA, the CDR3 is TGTGCCAGCAGTTACACCAGGGGGCGGGAAAAACTGTTTTTT.

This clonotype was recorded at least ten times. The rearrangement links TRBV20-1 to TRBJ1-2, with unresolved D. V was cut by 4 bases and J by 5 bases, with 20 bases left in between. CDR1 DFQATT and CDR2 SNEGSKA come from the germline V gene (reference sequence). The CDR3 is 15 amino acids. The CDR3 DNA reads TGCAGTGCTAAAAGGGCCGGACTGACGGAGTATGGCTACACCTTC. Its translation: CSAKRAGLTEYGYTF.

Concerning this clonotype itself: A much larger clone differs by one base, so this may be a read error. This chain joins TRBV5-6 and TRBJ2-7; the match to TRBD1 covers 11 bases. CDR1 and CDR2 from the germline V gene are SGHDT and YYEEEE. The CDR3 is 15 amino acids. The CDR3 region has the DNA TGTGCCGGCAGCTTAGGGACAGGGGGTACCTACGAGCAGTACTTC. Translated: CAGSLGTGGTYEQYF.

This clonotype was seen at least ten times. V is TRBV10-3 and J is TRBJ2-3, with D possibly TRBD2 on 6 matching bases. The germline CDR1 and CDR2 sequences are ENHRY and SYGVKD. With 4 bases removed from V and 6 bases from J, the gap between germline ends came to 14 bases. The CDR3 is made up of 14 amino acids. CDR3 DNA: TGTGCCATCAGTGGACTAGGGGTCTCGGATACGCAGTATTTT. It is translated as CAISGLGVSDTQYF.

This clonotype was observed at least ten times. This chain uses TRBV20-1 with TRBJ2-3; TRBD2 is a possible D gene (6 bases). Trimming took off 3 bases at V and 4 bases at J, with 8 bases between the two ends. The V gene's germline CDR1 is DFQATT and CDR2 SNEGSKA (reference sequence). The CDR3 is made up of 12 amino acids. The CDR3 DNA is TGCAGTGCTAGCAGGGACTCAGATACGCAGTATTTT. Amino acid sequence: CSASRDSDTQYF.

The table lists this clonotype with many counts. For the CDR3, the DNA is TGCGCTCCTTACGCCGGGACAGGGAAGAACTATGGCTACACCTTC. Its protein is CAPYAGTGKNYGYTF. This chain uses TRBV20-1 with TRBJ1-2, with 9 bases aligning to TRBD1. Germline lookup yields CDR1 DFQATT and CDR2 SNEGSKA (reference sequence). This CDR3 is built from 15 residues.

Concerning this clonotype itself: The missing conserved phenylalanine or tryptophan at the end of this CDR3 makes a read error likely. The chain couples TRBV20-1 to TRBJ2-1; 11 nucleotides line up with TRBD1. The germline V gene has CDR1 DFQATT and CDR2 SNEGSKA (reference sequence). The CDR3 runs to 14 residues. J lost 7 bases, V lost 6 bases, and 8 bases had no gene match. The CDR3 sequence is CSATGDRGMNEQFN. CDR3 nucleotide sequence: TGCAGTGCCACCGGGGACAGGGGGATGAATGAGCAGTTCAAC.

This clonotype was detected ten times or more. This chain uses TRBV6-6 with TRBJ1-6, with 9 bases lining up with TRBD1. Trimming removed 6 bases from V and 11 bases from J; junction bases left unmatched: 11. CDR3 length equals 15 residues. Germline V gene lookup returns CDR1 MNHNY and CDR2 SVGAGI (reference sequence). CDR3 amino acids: CASSNKPGQGAPLHF. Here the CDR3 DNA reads TGTGCCAGCAGCAACAAACCGGGACAGGGAGCACCCCTCCACTTT.